This is a list of T cell receptor beta chains from one sample in a study of neurological immune-mediated disorders. TCRdb ran MiXCR on the 5' RACE reads and lists one entry per CDR3 protein. The profile shows roughly 50,000 distinct CDR3 sequences, roughly 12% of them singletons. The sample comprised PBMCs. The receptors here all came from a male donor with HTLV-1-associated myelopathy (HAM/TSP). Each CDR3 is given without its conserved first and last residue. A D gene is named only where the DNA matches it firmly.

length | V | D | CDR3
14 | TRBV5-1 | TRBD1 | ASSPSGGTGVYEQY
11 | TRBV9 | TRBD1 | ASSSQQGNSYT
13 | TRBV7-2 | TRBD1 | ASSPRQGPTDTQY
11 | TRBV20-1 | NA | SASTTENYGYT
14 | TRBV18 | TRBD2 | ASSPPSGDYTDTQY
13 | TRBV5-1 | TRBD1 | ASRRGTDSNQPQH
11 | TRBV5-5 | NA | ASSSGGDNEQL
11 | TRBV6-2/TRBV6-3 | NA | ASRPWQNTEAF
11 | TRBV7-6 | NA | ASSVPSTAALI
13 | TRBV20-1 | NA | SAPDSSSSSYGYT
11 | TRBV20-1 | NA | SATRTLNTEAF
11 | TRBV7-9 | TRBD1 | ASSPDRRPEAF
12 | TRBV27 | NA | ASRRQAGDSPLH
13 | TRBV7-9 | NA | ASSLEGSARDTQY
9 | TRBV20-1 | NA | SATLGDTQY
15 | TRBV21-1 | NA | ASSKALIAGKGNEQF
13 | TRBV5-1 | NA | ASSLEGRTSYEQY
11 | TRBV20-1 | TRBD1 | SARVGDRDGYT
12 | TRBV20-1 | NA | SSRKVEEADTQY
13 | TRBV4-3 | NA | ASSQGTEHNYGYT
13 | TRBV27 | NA | ASSIGRGSTGELF
13 | TRBV6-2/TRBV6-3 | NA | ASSSGTGDVSEQF
13 | TRBV2 | NA | ASSELAGGTDTQY
12 | TRBV20-1 | TRBD1 | SARAGQGAQEQY
12 | TRBV20-1 | NA | SASKETAQETQY
12 | TRBV9 | NA | ASSVDGGRNTIY
11 | TRBV20-1 | NA | SARPTWSGELF
11 | TRBV7-2 | NA | ASRAGSAETQY
13 | TRBV20-1 | TRBD2 | SASRAGGLQETQY
12 | TRBV7-2 | TRBD1 | ASSLTGADSPLH
14 | TRBV5-1 | TRBD1 | ASSPGPTGVNTEAF
11 | TRBV12-3/TRBV12-4 | NA | ASSFSETTEAF
14 | TRBV5-6 | NA | ASSLNRGRWDNEQF
13 | TRBV12-3/TRBV12-4 | NA | ASSLSAGANYGYT
9 | TRBV29-1 | NA | SGVLGNTIY
12 | TRBV12-3/TRBV12-4 | NA | ASSLDRVVGELF
12 | TRBV7-8 | TRBD2 | ASSYGGDKDTQY
12 | TRBV6-4 | NA | ASSPVVGSTEAF
12 | TRBV5-1 | NA | ASSLEGGEQPQH
12 | TRBV29-1 | TRBD1 | SVEGTGKRYGYT
11 | TRBV5-1 | NA | ASSSGPATEAF